The 21 T cell receptor beta chains listed next were all sequenced from one sample in a study of cytomegalovirus exposure and HLA in healthy donors. Primers for the PCR totalled 60 Vbeta and 13 Jbeta. Profiling relied on immunoSEQ multiplex PCR, and the TCRdb table lists in-frame clones only, not all of them. The sample holds about 110,000 clones, 55% to 75% seen once. Sequenced sample: PBMCs. The receptors here all came from a man under 40 in good health and CMV-seropositive.

Of note for this clone: Since no conserved phenylalanine or tryptophan closes the CDR3, a read error is the likely cause. The DNA is left out, because the CDR3 cannot be placed on it with certainty; the CDR3 is given as TCRdb lists it. This chain uses TRBV7-8 with TRBJ2-4; no DNA check was done on the table's D call, TRBD2. The CDR3 length equals 10 residues, ends included. Per germline, CDR1 SGHVS and CDR2 FQNEAQ. The CDR3 loop is CASSSGLAGG.

The chain employs TRBV28 and TRBJ2-5; 9 positions agree with TRBD2. With 2 bases clipped from V and 4 bases from J, the junction kept 5 bases outside the gene matches. The CDR3 covers 15 residues. From germline, CDR1 is MDHEN and CDR2 SYDVKM. Here the CDR3 reads CASSLRVAGVETQYF. The CDR3 nucleotides read TGTGCCAGCAGTTTAAGGGTAGCGGGAGTAGAGACCCAGTACTTC. The variable domain in full, with the rest retrieved from reference TRBV28 and TRBJ2-5, is DVKVTQSSRYLVKRTGEKVFLECVQDMDHENMFWYRQDPGLGLRLIYFSYDVKMKEKGDIPEGYSVSREKKERFSLILESASTNQTSMYLCASSLRVAGVETQYFGPGTRLLVL.

This clone was seen only a few times. This chain uses TRBV7-3 with TRBJ1-2; TRBD1 matches 8 bases. This CDR3 is built from 13 residues. The V gene end was trimmed by 5 bases and the J gene end by 6 bases; junction bases not matched to a gene: 5. From germline, CDR1 is SGHTA and CDR2 FQGTGA. The CDR3 nucleotides read TGTGCCAGCAGCCCTACAGGGGGAAATGGCTACACCTTC. This sequence encodes CASSPTGGNGYTF.

V usage is TRBV19 and J usage is TRBJ2-7; 9 bases match TRBD2. The CDR3 has 14 residues. CDR1 is LNHDA, CDR2 SQIVND, per germline (reference sequence). Germline trimming cut 6 bases from V and 1 base from J; bases unmatched to any gene: 4. CDR3 sequence: CASSLTSGSYEQYV. CDR3 coding DNA: TGTGCCAGTAGCCTGACTAGCGGTTCCTACGAGCAGTACGTC.

This clone was seen a single time. The J gene is TRBJ1-4, the V gene TRBV6-1; tentative D call: TRBD1 (6 bases). V was pared by 2 bases and J by 4 bases, with 11 bases between. CDR1 MNHNS and CDR2 SASEGT come from the germline V gene. CDR3 length equals 15 residues. Here the CDR3 DNA reads TGTGCCAGCAGTGAACTAGGACAGTTTAATGAAAAACTGTTTTTT. This translates into CASSELGQFNEKLFF.

The sample holds a few counts of this clone. Other DNA variants within this sample encode the same CDR3. The chain joins TRBV9 to TRBJ1-3, with D possibly being TRBD1 (6 bases). Trimming took 3 bases from V and 0 from J, leaving 7 bases between them. This CDR3 region has 14 residues. Germline CDR1 and CDR2: SGDLS and YYNGEE. As DNA, the CDR3 is TGTGCCAGCAGCGCGACAGGCTCTGGAAACACCATATATTTT. Its translation: CASSATGSGNTIYF. Drawing the rest from reference TRBV9 and TRBJ1-3, the complete variable domain is DSGVTQTPKHLITATGQRVTLRCSPRSGDLSVYWYQQSLDQGLQFLIQYYNGEERAKGNILERFSAQQFPDLHSELNLSSLELGDSALYFCASSATGSGNTIYFGEGSWLTVV.

This clone was seen a few times. The chain uses TRBV25-1 and TRBJ1-4; 8 nucleotides line up with TRBD1. V dropped 3 bases and J dropped 8; count of bases not matched to a gene: 11. This CDR3 region has 16 residues. The germline CDR1 and CDR2 sequences are MGHDK and SYGVNS. For the CDR3, the DNA is TGTGCCAGCAGTGATAACCGACAGGGGAGGGGAGAAAAACTGTTTTTT. Its translation: CASSDNRQGRGEKLFF.

This clone occurred once. This rearrangement joins TRBV6-1 to TRBJ1-3; D gene unclear. Germline values: CDR1 MNHNS, CDR2 SASEGT. The CDR3 contains 16 residues. V gave up 1 base and J gave up 4 bases, with 14 bases separating them. In DNA form, the CDR3 reads TGTGCCAGCAGTGAAGTGCGGAAGGCACAAGGAAACACCATATATTTT. Translating it yields CASSEVRKAQGNTIYF.

This clone was counted only a few times. Other DNA sequences from this sample encode an identical CDR3 as well. This rearrangement joins TRBV9 to TRBJ1-1; D remains unclear. V gave up 0 bases and J gave up 1 base, with 4 bases separating them. This CDR3 is 13 amino acids long. Germline V gene data show CDR1 as SGDLS and CDR2 as YYNGEE. The DNA for the CDR3 is TGTGCCAGCAGCGTAGTCTCGAACACTGAAGCTTTCTTT. As protein: CASSVVSNTEAFF.

The chain combines TRBV7-3 with TRBJ1-2, with D tentatively TRBD1 (5 bases). Germline V lookup: CDR1 SGHTA, CDR2 FQGTGA. The CDR3 has 19 residues. V lost 2 bases and J lost 2, with 24 bases in between. DNA of the CDR3: TGTGCCAGCAGCTTAGGCCCCAAGGCCGGGGGAGGCAAAAACTATGGCTACACCTTC. Protein: CASSLGPKAGGGKNYGYTF. Looking up the rest from reference TRBV7-3 and TRBJ1-2 gives the full variable domain: GAGVSQTPSNKVTEKGKYVELRCDPISGHTALYWYRQSLGQGPEFLIYFQGTGAADDSGLPNDRFFAVRPEGSVSTLKIQRTERGDSAVYLCASSLGPKAGGGKNYGYTFGSGTRLTVV.

The chain recombines TRBV18 with TRBJ1-1; 8 nucleotides agree with TRBD1. Per germline, CDR1 KGHSH and CDR2 LQKENI. CDR3 length: 14 residues. The J segment lost 5 bases and the V segment lost 3 bases, leaving 5 bases of the junction unmatched. CDR3 DNA sequence: TGTGCCAGCTCACCTCAGGGGGCTAGTACTGAAGCTTTCTTT. It encodes CASSPQGASTEAFF.

J is TRBJ2-2 and V is TRBV13, with TRBD1 identical over 7 bases. The CDR3 contains 15 residues. The V and J ends lost 5 bases and 0 bases, in that order; junction bases with no gene match: 3. Germline V lookup: CDR1 PRHDT, CDR2 FYEKMQ (reference sequence). CDR3 sequence: CASSHGTANTGELFF. The CDR3 nucleotides are TGTGCCAGCAGCCACGGGACAGCGAACACCGGGGAGCTGTTTTTT.

The CDR3 loop reads CAWSFGFGREARWTDTQYF. The CDR3 DNA reads as TGTGCCTGGAGTTTCGGTTTTGGGAGGGAGGCTCGGTGGACAGATACGCAGTATTTT. The chain couples TRBV30 to TRBJ2-3, with 7 bases lining up with TRBD2. Germline loops: CDR1 GTSNPN, CDR2 SVGIG (reference sequence). This CDR3 contains 19 residues. Trimming removed 2 bases from V and 3 bases from J; junction bases left unmatched: 20.

CDR3: CASSSEEGPIEAFF. The CDR3 coding sequence is TGCGCCAGCAGCTCCGAGGAGGGACCTATTGAAGCTTTCTTT. The chain joins TRBV5-1 to TRBJ1-1; a weak D match, TRBD1 (5 bases). The length of the CDR3 is 14 residues. Trimming removed 3 bases at V and 7 bases at J, with 16 bases between. The germline V gene has CDR1 SGHRS and CDR2 YFSETQ.

The rearrangement uses TRBV19 and TRBJ2-4, with D possibly being TRBD1 (5 bases). Per the germline V gene, CDR1 is LNHDA and CDR2 is SQIVND (reference sequence). The CDR3 is made up of 15 amino acids. V was cut by 7 bases and J by 1 base, with 14 bases left in between. The CDR3 DNA is TGTGCCAGTACAGCTCAAGGGGTGGCCAAAAACATTCAGTACTTC. Translation: CASTAQGVAKNIQYF.

There are a few counts of this clone. This chain joins TRBV4-3 and TRBJ2-3; 7 bases line up with TRBD2. The ends lost 3 bases at V and 2 bases at J; junction bases unmatched: 2. Germline V gives CDR1 LGHNA, CDR2 YSLEER. The CDR3 runs 14 residues. The CDR3 DNA is TGCGCCAGCAGCCATGGGAGGGCCACAGATACGCAGTATTTT. Its translation: CASSHGRATDTQYF.

The chain carries TRBV7-2 and TRBJ1-6, with a tentative D call TRBD1 (6 bases). The CDR3 is 13 residues long. Germline CDR1 and CDR2: SGHTA and FQGNSA. V was cut by 8 bases and J by 7 bases, with 12 bases left in between. Written as DNA, the CDR3 is TGTGCCAGCGGCGCAGGGGCGAATTCACCCCTCCACTTT. Encoded protein: CASGAGANSPLHF.

This clone was seen a single time. The chain uses TRBV5-5 and TRBJ2-7; 7 bases line up with TRBD2. V gave up 1 base and J gave up 1 base; unmatched junction bases: 5. CDR3 length equals 15 residues. Germline lookup yields CDR1 SGHKS and CDR2 YYEKEE (reference sequence). The CDR3 protein is CASSLSLAVSYEQYV. Written as DNA, the CDR3 is TGTGCCAGCAGCTTGTCCCTAGCGGTTTCCTACGAGCAGTACGTC.

The chain employs TRBV9 and TRBJ1-2, with 11 bases that match TRBD1. Trimming cost V 4 bases and J 4 bases; bases outside gene matches: 3. The CDR3 runs to 14 residues. Germline V gene lookup returns CDR1 SGDLS and CDR2 YYNGEE. The CDR3, as DNA: TGTGCCAGCAGCAGGACAGGGGGCCCCTATGGCTACACCTTC. This sequence encodes CASSRTGGPYGYTF.

The V and J genes are TRBV19 and TRBJ2-1; 7 bases are shared with TRBD2. CDR3 length: 17 residues. The trim removed 5 bases at V and 7 bases at J, leaving 17 bases unmatched. Germline V gene lookup returns CDR1 LNHDA and CDR2 SQIVND (reference sequence). The CDR3 is CASSSYDLAESNNEQFF. The CDR3 DNA sequence: TGTGCCAGTAGTTCCTACGACCTAGCGGAGTCCAATAATGAGCAGTTCTTC.

The CDR3 DNA follows: TGTGCCAGCAGCCGCGGTGACACTGAAGCTTTCTTT. This encodes CASSRGDTEAFF. The V gene is TRBV11-3, the J gene TRBJ1-1; D gene uncertain. The CDR3 totals 12 residues. Per germline, CDR1 SGHNT and CDR2 YENEEA. V lost 5 bases, J lost 3 bases, and 7 bases lay in between.